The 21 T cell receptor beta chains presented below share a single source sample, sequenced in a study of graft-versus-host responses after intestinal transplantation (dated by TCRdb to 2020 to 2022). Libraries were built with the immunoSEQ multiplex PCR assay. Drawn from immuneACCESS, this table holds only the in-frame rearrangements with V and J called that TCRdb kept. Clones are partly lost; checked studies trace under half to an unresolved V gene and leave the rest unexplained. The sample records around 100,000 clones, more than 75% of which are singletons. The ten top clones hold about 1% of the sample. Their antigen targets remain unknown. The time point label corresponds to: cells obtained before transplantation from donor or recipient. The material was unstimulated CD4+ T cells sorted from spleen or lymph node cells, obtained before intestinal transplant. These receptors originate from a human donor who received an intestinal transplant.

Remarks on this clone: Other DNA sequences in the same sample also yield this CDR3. CDR3 loop: CASSLETQYF. The CDR3 region has the DNA TGTGCCAGCAGTCTAGAGACCCAGTACTTC. The chain joins TRBV2 to TRBJ2-5; D gene uncertain. Germline CDR1 SNHLY, CDR2 FYNNEI. This CDR3 has 10 amino acids. V was pared by 5 bases and J by 4 bases, with 2 bases between.

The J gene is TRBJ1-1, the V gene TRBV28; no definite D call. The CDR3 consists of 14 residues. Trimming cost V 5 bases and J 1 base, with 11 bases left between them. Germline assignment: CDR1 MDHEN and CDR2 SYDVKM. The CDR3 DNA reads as TGTGCCAGCAGTACCATAGTTGAGAACACTGAAGCTTTCTTT. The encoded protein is CASSTIVENTEAFF.

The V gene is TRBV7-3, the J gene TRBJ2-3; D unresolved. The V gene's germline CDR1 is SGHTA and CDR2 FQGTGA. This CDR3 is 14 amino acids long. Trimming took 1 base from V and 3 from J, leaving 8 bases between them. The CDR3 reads CASSLNSITDTQYF. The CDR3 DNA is TGTGCCAGCAGCTTAAACAGTATAACAGATACGCAGTATTTT.

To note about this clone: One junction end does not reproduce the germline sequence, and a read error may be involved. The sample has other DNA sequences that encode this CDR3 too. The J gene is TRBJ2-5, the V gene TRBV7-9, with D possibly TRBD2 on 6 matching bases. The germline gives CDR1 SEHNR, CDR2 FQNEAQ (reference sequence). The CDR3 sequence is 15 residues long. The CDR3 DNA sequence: TGTGCCAGCAGCTTAGGCCGGGGAGGAGGAGAGACCCAATACTTC. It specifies CASSLGRGGGETQYF.

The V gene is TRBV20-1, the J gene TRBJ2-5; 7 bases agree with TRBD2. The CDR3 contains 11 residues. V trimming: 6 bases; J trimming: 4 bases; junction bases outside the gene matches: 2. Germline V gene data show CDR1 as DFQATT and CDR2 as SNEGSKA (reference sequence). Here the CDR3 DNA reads TGCAGTGCGGAGCGGGGAGAGACCCAGTACTTC. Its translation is CSAERGETQYF.

CDR3 in amino acids: CASSSGTVKETQYF. CDR3 coding DNA: TGCGCCAGCAGCTCCGGGACAGTCAAAGAGACCCAGTACTTC. J is TRBJ2-5 and V is TRBV5-1, with 7 bases identical to TRBD1. The CDR3 is 14 amino acids. Germline assignment: CDR1 SGHRS and CDR2 YFSETQ. V gave up 3 bases and J gave up 3 bases; unmatched junction bases: 5.

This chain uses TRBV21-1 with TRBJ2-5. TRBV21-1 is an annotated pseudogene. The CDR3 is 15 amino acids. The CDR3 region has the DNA TGTGCCAGCAGCAAAGAGGGTCCGTTACAAGAGACCCAGTACTTC. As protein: CASSKEGPLQETQYF.

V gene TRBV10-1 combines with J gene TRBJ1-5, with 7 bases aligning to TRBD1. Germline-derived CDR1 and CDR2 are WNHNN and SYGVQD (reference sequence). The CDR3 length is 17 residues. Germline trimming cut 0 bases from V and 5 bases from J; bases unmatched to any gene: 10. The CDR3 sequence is CASSESTTGLVHQPQHF. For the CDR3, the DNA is TGCGCCAGCAGTGAGTCGACGACAGGGCTTGTTCATCAGCCCCAGCATTTT.

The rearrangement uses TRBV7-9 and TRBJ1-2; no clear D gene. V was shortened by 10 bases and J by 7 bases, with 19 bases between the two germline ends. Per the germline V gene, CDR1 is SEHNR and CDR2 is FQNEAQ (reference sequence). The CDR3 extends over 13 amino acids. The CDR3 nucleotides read TGTGCCACCCGAGTAGGTGGAGTTCCTGGCTACACCTTC. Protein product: CATRVGGVPGYTF.

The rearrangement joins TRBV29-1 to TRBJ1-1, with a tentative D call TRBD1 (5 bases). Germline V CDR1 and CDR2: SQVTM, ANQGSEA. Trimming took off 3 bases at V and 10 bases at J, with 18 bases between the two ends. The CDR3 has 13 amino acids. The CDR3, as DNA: TGCAGCGTTGAGGGACGGATAAGCTTAGCAGCTTTCTTT. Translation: CSVEGRISLAAFF. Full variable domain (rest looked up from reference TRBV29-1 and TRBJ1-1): SAVISQKPSRDICQRGTSLTIQCQVDSQVTMMFWYRQQPGQSLTLIATANQGSEATYESGFVIDKFPISRPNLTFSTLTVSNMSPEDSSIYLCSVEGRISLAAFFGQGTRLTVV.

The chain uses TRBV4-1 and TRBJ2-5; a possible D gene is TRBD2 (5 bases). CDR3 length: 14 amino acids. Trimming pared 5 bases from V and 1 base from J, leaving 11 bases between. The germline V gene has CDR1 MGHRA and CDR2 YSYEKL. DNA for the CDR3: TGCGCCAGCAGCTTTGACTATTTCCAAGAGACCCAGTACTTC. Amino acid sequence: CASSFDYFQETQYF.

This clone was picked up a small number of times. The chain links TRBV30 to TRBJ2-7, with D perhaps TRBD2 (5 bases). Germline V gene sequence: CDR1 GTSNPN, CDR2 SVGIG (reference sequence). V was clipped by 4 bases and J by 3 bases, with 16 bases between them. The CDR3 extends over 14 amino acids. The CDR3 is CAWNGGGSLYEQYF. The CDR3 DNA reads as TGTGCCTGGAATGGAGGCGGGTCCCTCTACGAGCAGTACTTC.

The CDR3 protein is CASSGGLFLFSYEQYF. The CDR3 DNA sequence: TGTGCCAGCAGCGGGGGACTCTTCCTTTTCTCCTACGAGCAGTACTTC. The rearrangement links TRBV7-2 to TRBJ2-7; TRBD2 is a possible D gene (6 bases). Trimming shortened V by 5 bases and J by 0 bases, and 17 bases separated the two germline ends. Germline V gene sequence: CDR1 SGHTA, CDR2 FQGNSA. The CDR3 contains 16 residues.

CDR3 bases: TGCAGTGCGGGCCCTCAGTACGAGCAGTACTTC. It specifies CSAGPQYEQYF. This chain joins TRBV20-1 and TRBJ2-7; D remains unclear. Trimming removed 6 bases from V and 4 bases from J, with 10 bases in between. Germline values: CDR1 DFQATT, CDR2 SNEGSKA (reference sequence). This CDR3 has 11 amino acids.

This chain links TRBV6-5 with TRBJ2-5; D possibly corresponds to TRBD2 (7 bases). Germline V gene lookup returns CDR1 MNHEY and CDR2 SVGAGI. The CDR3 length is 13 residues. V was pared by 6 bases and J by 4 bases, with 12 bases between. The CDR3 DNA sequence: TGTGCCAGCAGATCCCGGGGGGCAGAGACCCAGTACTTC. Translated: CASRSRGAETQYF.

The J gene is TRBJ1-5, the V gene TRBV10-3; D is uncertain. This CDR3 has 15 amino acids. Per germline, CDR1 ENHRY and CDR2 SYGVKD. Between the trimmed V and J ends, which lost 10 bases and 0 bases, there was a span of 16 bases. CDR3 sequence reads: CASIPGEYSNQPQHF. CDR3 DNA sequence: TGTGCCAGCATTCCAGGCGAATATAGCAATCAGCCCCAGCATTTT.

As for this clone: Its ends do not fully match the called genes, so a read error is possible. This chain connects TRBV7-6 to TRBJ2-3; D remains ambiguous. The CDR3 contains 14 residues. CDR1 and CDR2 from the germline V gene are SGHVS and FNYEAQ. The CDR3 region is CASSVADRADTQYF. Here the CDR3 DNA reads TGTGCCAGCAGCGTAGCTGACCGCGCAGATACGCAGTATTTT.

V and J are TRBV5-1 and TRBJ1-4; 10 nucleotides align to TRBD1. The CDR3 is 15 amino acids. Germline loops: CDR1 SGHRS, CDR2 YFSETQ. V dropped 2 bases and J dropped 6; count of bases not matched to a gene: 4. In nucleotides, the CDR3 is TGCGCCAGCAGCTTTACGGGACAGGGGTATGAAAAACTGTTTTTT. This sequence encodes CASSFTGQGYEKLFF.

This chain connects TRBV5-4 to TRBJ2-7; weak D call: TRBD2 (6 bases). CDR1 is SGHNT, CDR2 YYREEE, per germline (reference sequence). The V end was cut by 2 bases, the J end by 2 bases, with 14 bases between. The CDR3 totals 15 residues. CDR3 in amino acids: CASSLRSGSAYEQYF. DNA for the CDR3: TGTGCCAGCAGCTTAAGGAGCGGGTCCGCCTACGAGCAGTACTTC.

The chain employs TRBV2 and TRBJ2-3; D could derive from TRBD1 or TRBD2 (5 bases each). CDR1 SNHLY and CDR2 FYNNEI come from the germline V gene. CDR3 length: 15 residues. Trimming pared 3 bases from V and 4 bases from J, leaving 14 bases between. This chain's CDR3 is CASSEGTLPPDTQYF. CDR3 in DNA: TGTGCCAGCAGTGAGGGGACGTTGCCCCCAGATACGCAGTATTTT.

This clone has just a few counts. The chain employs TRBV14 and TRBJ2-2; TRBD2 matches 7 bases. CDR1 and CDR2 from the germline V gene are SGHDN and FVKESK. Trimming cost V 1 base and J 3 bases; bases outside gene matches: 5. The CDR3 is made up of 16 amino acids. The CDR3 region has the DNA TGTGCCAGCAGCCAAGGGCTAGCGGAATACACCGGGGAGCTGTTTTTT. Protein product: CASSQGLAEYTGELFF.